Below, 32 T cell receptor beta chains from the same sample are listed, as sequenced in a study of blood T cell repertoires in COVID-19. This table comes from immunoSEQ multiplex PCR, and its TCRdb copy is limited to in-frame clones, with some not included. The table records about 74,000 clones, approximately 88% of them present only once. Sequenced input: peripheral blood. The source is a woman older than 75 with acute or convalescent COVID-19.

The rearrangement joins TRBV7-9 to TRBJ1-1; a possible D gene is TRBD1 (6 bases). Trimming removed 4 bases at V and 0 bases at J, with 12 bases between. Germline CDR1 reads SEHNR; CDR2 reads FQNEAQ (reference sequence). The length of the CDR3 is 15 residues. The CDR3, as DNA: TGTGCCAGCAGCTCGTGGACAGAAATGAACACTGAAGCTTTCTTT. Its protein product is CASSSWTEMNTEAFF.

Written as DNA, the CDR3 is TGTGCCAGCAGCTTATCGACAGGAGGTGGACGGGAGCAGTTCTTC. Protein: CASSLSTGGGREQFF. The chain employs TRBV7-2 and TRBJ2-1, with D perhaps matching TRBD1 (6 bases). V lost 2 bases and J 10 bases, leaving 18 bases between the germline ends. Germline V gene sequence: CDR1 SGHTA, CDR2 FQGNSA. The CDR3 length is 15 residues.

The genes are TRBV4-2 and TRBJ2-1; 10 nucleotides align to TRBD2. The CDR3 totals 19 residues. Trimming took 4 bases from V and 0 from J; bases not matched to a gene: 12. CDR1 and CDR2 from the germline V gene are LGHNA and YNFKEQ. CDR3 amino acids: CASSRVIAGGRDSYNEQFF. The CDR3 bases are TGTGCCAGCAGCCGCGTCATAGCGGGGGGCCGCGACTCCTACAATGAGCAGTTCTTC.

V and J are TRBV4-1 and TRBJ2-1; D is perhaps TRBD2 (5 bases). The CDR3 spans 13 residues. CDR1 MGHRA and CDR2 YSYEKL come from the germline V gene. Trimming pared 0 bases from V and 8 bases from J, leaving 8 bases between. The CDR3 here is CASSQDSDYEQFF. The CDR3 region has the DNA TGCGCCAGCAGCCAAGATAGCGACTATGAGCAGTTCTTC.

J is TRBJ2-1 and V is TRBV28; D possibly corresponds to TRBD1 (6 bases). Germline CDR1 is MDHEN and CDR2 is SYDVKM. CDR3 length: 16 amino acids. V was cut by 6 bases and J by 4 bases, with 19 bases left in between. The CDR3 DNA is TGTGCCAGCAGGCCTGCGGGCCCCAGGGGTTACAATGAGCAGTTCTTC. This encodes CASRPAGPRGYNEQFF.

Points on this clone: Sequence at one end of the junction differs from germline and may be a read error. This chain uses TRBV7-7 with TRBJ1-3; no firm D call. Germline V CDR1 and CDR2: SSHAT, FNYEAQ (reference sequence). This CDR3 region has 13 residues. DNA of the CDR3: TGTGCTAGCAGCCCGGGGATTGGAAACACCATATATTTT. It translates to CASSPGIGNTIYF.

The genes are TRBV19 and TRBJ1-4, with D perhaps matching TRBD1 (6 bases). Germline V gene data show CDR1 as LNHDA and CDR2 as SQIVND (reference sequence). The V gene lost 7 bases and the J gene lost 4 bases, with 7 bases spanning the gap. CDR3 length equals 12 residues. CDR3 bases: TGTGCCAGTACCAGGGGTAATGAAAAACTGTTTTTT. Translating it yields CASTRGNEKLFF.

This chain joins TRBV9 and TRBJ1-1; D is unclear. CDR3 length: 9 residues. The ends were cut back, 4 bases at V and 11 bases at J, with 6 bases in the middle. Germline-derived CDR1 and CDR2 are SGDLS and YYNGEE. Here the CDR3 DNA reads TGTGCCAGCAGCCCTTTGGCTTTCTTT. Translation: CASSPLAFF.

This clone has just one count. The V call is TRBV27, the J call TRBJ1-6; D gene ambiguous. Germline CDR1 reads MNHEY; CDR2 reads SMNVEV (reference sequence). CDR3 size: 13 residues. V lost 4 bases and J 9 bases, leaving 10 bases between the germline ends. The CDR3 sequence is CASSSSRVSPLHF. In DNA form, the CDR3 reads TGTGCCAGCAGTTCCAGTCGGGTTTCACCCCTCCACTTT.

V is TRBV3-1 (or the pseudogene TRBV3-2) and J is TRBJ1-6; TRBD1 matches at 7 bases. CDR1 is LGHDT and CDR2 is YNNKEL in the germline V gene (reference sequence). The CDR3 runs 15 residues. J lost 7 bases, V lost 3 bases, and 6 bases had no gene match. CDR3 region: CASSHSGQKNSPLHF. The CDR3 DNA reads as TGTGCCAGCAGCCACTCGGGACAGAAAAATTCACCCCTCCACTTT.

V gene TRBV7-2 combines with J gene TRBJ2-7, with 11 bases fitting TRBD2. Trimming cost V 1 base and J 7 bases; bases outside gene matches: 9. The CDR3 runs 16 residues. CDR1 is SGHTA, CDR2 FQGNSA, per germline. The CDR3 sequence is CASSLEGTSGGREQYF. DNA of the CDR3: TGTGCCAGCAGCTTAGAAGGTACTAGCGGGGGCCGGGAGCAGTACTTC.

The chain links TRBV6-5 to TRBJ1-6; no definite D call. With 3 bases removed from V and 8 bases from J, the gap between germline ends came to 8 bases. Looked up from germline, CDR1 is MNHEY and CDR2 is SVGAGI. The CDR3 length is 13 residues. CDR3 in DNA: TGTGCCAGCAGTTATGAGGCTTATTCACCCCTCCACTTT. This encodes CASSYEAYSPLHF.

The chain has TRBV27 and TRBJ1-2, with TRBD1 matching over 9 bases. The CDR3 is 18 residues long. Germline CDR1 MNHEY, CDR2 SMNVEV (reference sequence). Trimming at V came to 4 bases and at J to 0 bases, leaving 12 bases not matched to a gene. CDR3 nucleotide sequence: TGTGCCAGCAGTTCCCGCCCCGGGACAGGGACTCCTAACTATGGCTACACCTTC. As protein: CASSSRPGTGTPNYGYTF.

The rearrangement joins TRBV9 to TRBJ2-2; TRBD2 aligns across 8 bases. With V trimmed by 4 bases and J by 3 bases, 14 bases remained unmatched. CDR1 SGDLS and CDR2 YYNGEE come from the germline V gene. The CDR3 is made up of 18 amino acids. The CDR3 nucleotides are TGTGCCAGCAGCTCTCCCCGGGGGGGGGCTATCGACACCGGGGAGCTGTTTTTT. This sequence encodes CASSSPRGGAIDTGELFF.

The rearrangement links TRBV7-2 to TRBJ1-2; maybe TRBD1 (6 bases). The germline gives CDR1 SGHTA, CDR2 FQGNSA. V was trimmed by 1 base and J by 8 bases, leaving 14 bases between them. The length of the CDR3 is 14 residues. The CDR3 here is CASSLGQGLTGYTF. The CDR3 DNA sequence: TGTGCCAGCAGCTTAGGTCAGGGGTTGACGGGCTACACCTTC.

The DNA for the CDR3 is TGTGCCAGCAGTTACGTGCGGGGCAATGAGCAGTTCTTC. It yields the protein CASSYVRGNEQFF. The V call is TRBV6-6, the J call TRBJ2-1, with a weak D call TRBD2 (6 bases). CDR1 MNHNY and CDR2 SVGAGI come from the germline V gene (reference sequence). Between the trimmed V and J ends, which lost 2 bases and 6 bases, there was a span of 8 bases. The CDR3 is 13 residues long.

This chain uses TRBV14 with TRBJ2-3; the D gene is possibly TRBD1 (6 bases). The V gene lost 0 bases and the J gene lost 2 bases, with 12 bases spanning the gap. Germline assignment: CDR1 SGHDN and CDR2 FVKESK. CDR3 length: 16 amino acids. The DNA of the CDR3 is TGTGCCAGCAGCCAAGATTTACAGGGATACACAGATACGCAGTATTTT. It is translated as CASSQDLQGYTDTQYF.

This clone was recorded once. CDR3 region: CASSARAGDTNYGYTF. The CDR3 DNA is TGTGCCAGCAGCGCCCGGGCGGGGGACACCAACTATGGCTACACCTTC. V and J are TRBV7-2 and TRBJ1-2; the D gene is possibly TRBD1 (6 bases). CDR3 size: 16 residues. Trimming pared 5 bases from V and 2 bases from J, leaving 18 bases between. Germline values: CDR1 SGHTA, CDR2 FQGNSA.

In nucleotides, the CDR3 is TGCGCCAGCAGCTTGGATATAGGGACAGGGGCCGAGCAGTACTTC. This codes for CASSLDIGTGAEQYF. The chain has TRBV5-1 and TRBJ2-7; TRBD1 matches 10 bases. This CDR3 spans 15 amino acids. Unmatched junction bases numbered 6, after V lost 0 bases and J lost 6 bases. CDR1 SGHRS and CDR2 YFSETQ come from the germline V gene.

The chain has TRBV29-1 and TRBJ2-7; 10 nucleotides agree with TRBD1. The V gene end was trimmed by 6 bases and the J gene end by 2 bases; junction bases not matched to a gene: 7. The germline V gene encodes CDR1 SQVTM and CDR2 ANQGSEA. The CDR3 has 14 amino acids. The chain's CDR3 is CSVAVGTGAYEQYF. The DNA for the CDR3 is TGCAGCGTAGCCGTTGGGACAGGGGCCTACGAGCAGTACTTC.

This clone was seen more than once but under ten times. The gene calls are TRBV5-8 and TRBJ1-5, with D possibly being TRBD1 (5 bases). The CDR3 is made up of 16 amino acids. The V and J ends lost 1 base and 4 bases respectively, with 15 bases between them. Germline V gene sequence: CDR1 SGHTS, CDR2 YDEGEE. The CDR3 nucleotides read TGTGCCAGCAGCTTGAGTAGTATTTCAGGGAATCAGCCCCAGCATTTT. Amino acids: CASSLSSISGNQPQHF.

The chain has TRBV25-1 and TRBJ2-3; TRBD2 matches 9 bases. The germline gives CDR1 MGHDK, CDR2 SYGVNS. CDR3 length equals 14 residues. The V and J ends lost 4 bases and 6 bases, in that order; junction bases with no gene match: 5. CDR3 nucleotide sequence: TGTGCCAGCAGTGTCGCGGGGGGGCGGGATACGCAGTATTTT. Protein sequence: CASSVAGGRDTQYF.

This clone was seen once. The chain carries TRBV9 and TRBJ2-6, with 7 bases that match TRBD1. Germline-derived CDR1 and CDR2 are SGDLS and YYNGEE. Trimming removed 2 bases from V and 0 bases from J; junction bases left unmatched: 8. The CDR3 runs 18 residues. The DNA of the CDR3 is TGTGCCAGCAGCGTTAGACAGGGCCGAAGCTCTGGGGCCAACGTCCTGACTTTC. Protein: CASSVRQGRSSGANVLTF.

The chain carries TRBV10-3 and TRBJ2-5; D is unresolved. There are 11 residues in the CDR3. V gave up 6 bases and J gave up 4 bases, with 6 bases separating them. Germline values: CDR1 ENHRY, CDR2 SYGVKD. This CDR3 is CAIRSVETQYF. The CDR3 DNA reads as TGTGCCATCAGAAGCGTAGAGACCCAGTACTTC.

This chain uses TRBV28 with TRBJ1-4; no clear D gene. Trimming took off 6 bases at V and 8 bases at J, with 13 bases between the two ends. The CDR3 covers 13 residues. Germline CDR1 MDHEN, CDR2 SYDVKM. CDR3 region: CASREGRREKLFF. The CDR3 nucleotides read TGTGCCAGCAGAGAGGGTCGAAGGGAAAAACTGTTTTTT.

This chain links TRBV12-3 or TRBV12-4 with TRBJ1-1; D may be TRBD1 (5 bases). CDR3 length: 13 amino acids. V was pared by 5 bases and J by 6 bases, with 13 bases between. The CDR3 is CASSPGRVAEAFF. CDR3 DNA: TGTGCCAGCAGTCCGGGCAGGGTGGCTGAAGCTTTCTTT.

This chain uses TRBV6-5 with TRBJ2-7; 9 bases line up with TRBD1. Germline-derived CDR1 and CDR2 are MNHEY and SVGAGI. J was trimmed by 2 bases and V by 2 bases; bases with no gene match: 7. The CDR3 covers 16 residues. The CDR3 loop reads CASSYAGQGPTYEQYF. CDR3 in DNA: TGTGCCAGCAGTTACGCGGGACAGGGTCCCACCTACGAGCAGTACTTC.

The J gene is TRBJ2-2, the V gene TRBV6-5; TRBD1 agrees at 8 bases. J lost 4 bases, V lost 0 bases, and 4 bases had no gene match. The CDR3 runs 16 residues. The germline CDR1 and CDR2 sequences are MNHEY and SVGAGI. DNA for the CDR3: TGTGCCAGCAGTTACTCCGGGACAGGTCTCACCGGGGAGCTGTTTTTT. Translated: CASSYSGTGLTGELFF.

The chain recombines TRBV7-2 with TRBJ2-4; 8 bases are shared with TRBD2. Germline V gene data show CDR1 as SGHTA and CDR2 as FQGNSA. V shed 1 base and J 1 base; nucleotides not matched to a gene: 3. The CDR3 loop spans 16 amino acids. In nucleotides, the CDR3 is TGTGCCAGCAGCTTAGTTTCGGGGGGGGCCAAAAACATTCAGTACTTC. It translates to CASSLVSGGAKNIQYF.

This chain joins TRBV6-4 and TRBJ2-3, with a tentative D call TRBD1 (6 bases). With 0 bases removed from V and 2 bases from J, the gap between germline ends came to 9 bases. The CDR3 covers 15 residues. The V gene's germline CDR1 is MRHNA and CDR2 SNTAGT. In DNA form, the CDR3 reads TGTGCCAGCAGTGACTCGTGGACAGCCACAGATACGCAGTATTTT. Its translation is CASSDSWTATDTQYF.

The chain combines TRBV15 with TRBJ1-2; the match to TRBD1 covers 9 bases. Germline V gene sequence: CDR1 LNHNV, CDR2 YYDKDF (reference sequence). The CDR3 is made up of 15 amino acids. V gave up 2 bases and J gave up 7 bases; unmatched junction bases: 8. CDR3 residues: CATSRPGQGRIGYTF. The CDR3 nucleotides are TGTGCCACCAGCAGACCCGGACAGGGGAGGATTGGCTACACCTTC.

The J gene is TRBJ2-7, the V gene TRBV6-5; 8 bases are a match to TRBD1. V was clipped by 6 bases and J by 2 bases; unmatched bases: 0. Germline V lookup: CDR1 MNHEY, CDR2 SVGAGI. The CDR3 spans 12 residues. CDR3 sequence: CASRDRAYEQYF. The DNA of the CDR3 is TGTGCCAGCAGGGACAGGGCCTACGAGCAGTACTTC.